The next 21 T cell receptor beta chains were all read from a single sample in a study of graft-versus-host responses after intestinal transplantation. Clones were read by immunoSEQ multiplex PCR, and TCRdb kept only the in-frame ones, dropping some. This table has some 120,000 clones, more than 85% appearing once. For these TCRs, the target antigens are not known. Specimen: unstimulated CD8+ T cells sorted from spleen or lymph node cells, collected before transplant. These receptors were collected from a human donor who was the organ donor for an intestinal transplant.

The chain is built from TRBV5-1 and TRBJ1-3; TRBD1 agrees at 9 bases. The CDR3 covers 15 residues. V shed 0 bases, J shed 2 bases, and the junction held 0 bases outside the gene matches. The V gene's germline CDR1 is SGHRS and CDR2 YFSETQ. For the CDR3, the DNA is TGCGCCAGCAGCTTGGGACAGGGGGCTGGAAACACCATATATTTT. This translates into CASSLGQGAGNTIYF.

This rearrangement joins TRBV9 to TRBJ1-1; D ambiguous. CDR1 is SGDLS and CDR2 is YYNGEE in the germline V gene. Trimming shortened V by 3 bases and J by 0 bases, and 12 bases separated the two germline ends. The CDR3 runs 15 residues. CDR3 protein: CASSASGVVNTEAFF. The CDR3 DNA reads as TGTGCCAGCAGCGCTAGTGGGGTCGTGAACACTGAAGCTTTCTTT.

This CDR3 reads CASSPREGGPQEKLFF. The CDR3 DNA sequence: TGTGCCAGCAGCCCACGAGAGGGGGGGCCCCAAGAAAAACTGTTTTTT. The chain links TRBV4-2 to TRBJ1-4; a possible D gene is TRBD1 (6 bases). Germline loops: CDR1 LGHNA, CDR2 YNFKEQ. V was clipped by 4 bases and J by 8 bases, with 20 bases between them. This CDR3 has 16 amino acids.

V gene TRBV19 combines with J gene TRBJ1-1; D unclear. Germline lookup yields CDR1 LNHDA and CDR2 SQIVND (reference sequence). The CDR3 runs 12 residues. V lost 5 bases, J lost 7 bases, and 11 bases lay in between. The CDR3 sequence: CASSPYGVEAFF. The CDR3 coding sequence is TGTGCCAGTAGTCCCTACGGGGTTGAAGCTTTCTTT.

This sequence joins TRBV30 and TRBJ2-7, with D possibly TRBD2 on 5 matching bases. V gave up 2 bases and J gave up 4 bases, with 24 bases separating them. CDR3 size: 17 residues. Germline assignment: CDR1 GTSNPN and CDR2 SVGIG (reference sequence). CDR3 sequence: CAWSPISLDYLLYEQYF. Here the CDR3 DNA reads TGTGCCTGGAGTCCGATCTCCTTAGACTATCTACTTTACGAGCAGTACTTC.

This clone was detected once. In nucleotides, the CDR3 is TGTGCCAGCTCACCAAGACAGGGGGTTCCCTCTGGGGCCAACGTCCTGACTTTC. Encoded protein: CASSPRQGVPSGANVLTF. The rearrangement uses TRBV18 and TRBJ2-6, with 9 bases matching TRBD1. CDR1 is KGHSH, CDR2 LQKENI, per germline. There are 18 residues in the CDR3. J was trimmed by 0 bases and V by 2 bases; bases with no gene match: 5.

V and J are TRBV19 and TRBJ1-5; D not resolved. Germline CDR1 and CDR2: LNHDA and SQIVND (reference sequence). V was shortened by 9 bases and J by 0 bases, with 15 bases between the two germline ends. The CDR3 is 15 residues long. The CDR3 DNA reads TGTGCCAGCAGACGTGAGCACCTTAGCAATCAGCCCCAGCATTTT. Protein: CASRREHLSNQPQHF. Filled out from reference TRBV19 and TRBJ1-5, the complete variable domain reads DGGITQSPKYLFRKEGQNVTLSCEQNLNHDAMYWYRQDPGQGLRLIYYSQIVNDFQKGDIAEGYSVSREKKESFPLTVTSAQKNPTAFYLCASRREHLSNQPQHFGDGTRLSIL.

This chain joins TRBV30 and TRBJ1-1; D gene unclear. Germline CDR1 is GTSNPN and CDR2 is SVGIG (reference sequence). This CDR3 is 13 amino acids long. Between the trimmed V and J ends, which lost 5 bases and 1 base, there was a span of 11 bases. CDR3 loop: CAWQRAANTEAFF. The CDR3 region has the DNA TGTGCCTGGCAAAGGGCAGCGAACACTGAAGCTTTCTTT.

The J gene is TRBJ2-3, the V gene TRBV11-2, with D perhaps matching TRBD2 (6 bases). The germline gives CDR1 SGHAT, CDR2 FQNNGV. V gave up 1 base and J gave up 1 base, with 9 bases separating them. This CDR3 spans 15 amino acids. The DNA for the CDR3 is TGTGCCAGCAGCTTAGTCCCGGGGGGCACAGATACGCAGTATTTT. It yields the protein CASSLVPGGTDTQYF.

For the CDR3, the DNA is TGTGCCACACAGACTAGCGGGTATACAGATACGCAGTATTTT. This gives the protein CATQTSGYTDTQYF. This sequence joins TRBV19 and TRBJ2-3; 10 nucleotides line up with TRBD2. V shed 10 bases, J shed 3 bases, and the junction held 7 bases outside the gene matches. Per germline, CDR1 LNHDA and CDR2 SQIVND (reference sequence). This CDR3 region has 14 residues.

A note on this clone: The sample contains more than one DNA sequence encoding this CDR3. The rearrangement links TRBV6-4 to TRBJ2-2; TRBD2 might be the D (5 bases). CDR3 size: 13 residues. Germline-derived CDR1 and CDR2 are MRHNA and SNTAGT. V was trimmed by 5 bases and J by 1 base, leaving 5 bases between them. Here the CDR3 reads CASSSGNTGELFF. CDR3 nucleotides: TGTGCCAGCAGTAGCGGGAACACCGGGGAGCTGTTTTTT.

V is TRBV19 and J is TRBJ2-5; 11 positions agree with TRBD2. The CDR3 runs 15 residues. J was trimmed by 5 bases and V by 5 bases; bases with no gene match: 7. Germline lookup yields CDR1 LNHDA and CDR2 SQIVND (reference sequence). CDR3 protein: CASSLAGGPRETQYF. CDR3 nucleotide sequence: TGTGCCAGTAGTCTAGCGGGAGGACCTCGGGAGACCCAGTACTTC.

The genes are TRBV6-5 and TRBJ1-4; 8 nucleotides line up with TRBD1. Germline V CDR1 and CDR2: MNHEY, SVGAGI. The CDR3 extends over 14 amino acids. V lost 5 bases, J lost 12 bases, and 11 bases stayed unmatched. The CDR3 bases are TGTGCCAGCAGTATCTCCCGGACAGGGACAGAACTGTTTTTT. Its translation is CASSISRTGTELFF.

The rearrangement links TRBV28 to TRBJ1-1; D is perhaps TRBD1 (6 bases). The germline V gene has CDR1 MDHEN and CDR2 SYDVKM. Trimming cost V 3 bases and J 8 bases, with 16 bases left between them. The CDR3 totals 14 residues. The CDR3 sequence is CASSFWARGVEAFF. CDR3 coding DNA: TGTGCCAGCAGTTTTTGGGCCAGGGGCGTAGAAGCTTTCTTT.

V is TRBV27 and J is TRBJ1-4; D not resolved. CDR3 length: 15 amino acids. V lost 5 bases to trimming and J lost 7 bases, with 17 bases between them. Germline assignment: CDR1 MNHEY and CDR2 SMNVEV (reference sequence). The CDR3 reads CASSTPPYLGEKLFF. DNA of the CDR3: TGTGCCAGCAGTACCCCCCCATATCTCGGTGAAAAACTGTTTTTT.

The rearrangement links TRBV7-9 to TRBJ2-1; 8 bases line up with TRBD2. The CDR3 runs 16 residues. Per germline, CDR1 SEHNR and CDR2 FQNEAQ (reference sequence). After removal of 5 bases from V and 0 bases from J, the junction contained 6 bases not matched to a gene. CDR3 nucleotides: TGTGCCAGCAGCCCGGGGAGCGGGAGCTCCTACAATGAGCAGTTCTTC. Its protein is CASSPGSGSSYNEQFF.

The J gene is TRBJ2-1, the V gene TRBV5-4, with no clear D. Trimming cost V 4 bases and J 4 bases, with 15 bases left between them. CDR3 length equals 15 residues. Germline V gene lookup returns CDR1 SGHNT and CDR2 YYREEE (reference sequence). CDR3 in amino acids: CASSPWPQNYNEQFF. The CDR3 nucleotides read TGTGCCAGCAGCCCCTGGCCCCAGAATTACAATGAGCAGTTCTTC.

The chain joins TRBV9 to TRBJ2-5; 9 nucleotides match TRBD2. Germline V gene data show CDR1 as SGDLS and CDR2 as YYNGEE. V dropped 5 bases and J dropped 6; count of bases not matched to a gene: 11. The length of the CDR3 is 15 residues. CDR3 protein: CASSESGRLDQTQYF. DNA of the CDR3: TGTGCCAGCAGTGAAAGCGGGAGGCTAGACCAGACCCAGTACTTC.

The J gene is TRBJ1-5, the V gene TRBV19, with D possibly being TRBD1 (5 bases). This CDR3 is built from 14 residues. Trimming pared 10 bases from V and 4 bases from J, leaving 17 bases between. Germline CDR1 is LNHDA and CDR2 is SQIVND (reference sequence). CDR3 residues: CATSRGETNQPQHF. CDR3 nucleotides: TGTGCCACGTCCCGAGGGGAGACTAATCAGCCCCAGCATTTT.

The rearrangement joins TRBV10-3 to TRBJ2-7; the D gene is possibly TRBD2 (6 bases). Trimming took 4 bases from V and 5 from J, leaving 15 bases between them. CDR3 length: 14 residues. Germline V gene data show CDR1 as ENHRY and CDR2 as SYGVKD. In nucleotides, the CDR3 is TGTGCCATCAGTGGGACCGGGACTCCTAACGAGCAGTACTTC. Translated, it gives CAISGTGTPNEQYF.

On this clone: Other nucleotide sequences from this sample produce the same CDR3. The V and J genes are TRBV10-3 and TRBJ1-2; D gene unclear. V was clipped by 0 bases and J by 3 bases, with 5 bases between them. The CDR3 has 13 amino acids. Germline lookup yields CDR1 ENHRY and CDR2 SYGVKD. The CDR3 reads CAISESRDYGYTF. In nucleotides, the CDR3 is TGTGCCATCAGTGAGTCGAGGGACTATGGCTACACCTTC.